These 8 T cell receptor beta chains came from one sample sequenced in a study of T cell responses to AZD1222 COVID-19 vaccine. Measured with immunoSEQ multiplex PCR; TCRdb has only the in-frame clones, and not every one. The table has 150,000 to 200,000 clones, approximately 90% seen once; the top ten hold less than 4%. Sequences were derived from peripheral blood, sampled 28 days after the second dose of the MenACWY control vaccine. The receptors were gathered from an adult who received the MenACWY meningococcal vaccine as a control.

CDR3 sequence reads: CASTQGYGYTF. CDR3 sequence (DNA): TGTGCCAGTACCCAGGGTTATGGCTACACCTTC. The rearrangement joins TRBV19 to TRBJ1-2; a weak D match, TRBD1 (5 bases). V was clipped by 7 bases and J by 5 bases, with 8 bases between them. This CDR3 is built from 11 residues. Germline V gene lookup returns CDR1 LNHDA and CDR2 SQIVND (reference sequence).

This chain connects TRBV5-1 to TRBJ1-5, with a tentative D call TRBD1 (5 bases). Trimming left V 3 bases short and J 7 bases short, with 17 bases between. The CDR3 extends over 15 amino acids. CDR1 SGHRS and CDR2 YFSETQ come from the germline V gene. The CDR3 here is CASSSAGDADQPQHF. CDR3 sequence (DNA): TGCGCCAGCAGCTCGGCTGGGGACGCCGACCAGCCCCAGCATTTT. The full variable domain, its missing parts supplied by reference TRBV5-1 and TRBJ1-5, is KAGVTQTPRYLIKTRGQQVTLSCSPISGHRSVSWYQQTPGQGLQFLFEYFSETQRNKGNFPGRFSGRQFSNSRSEMNVSTLELGDSALYLCASSSAGDADQPQHFGDGTRLSIL.

The V gene is TRBV18, the J gene TRBJ1-1; a weak D match, TRBD1 (6 bases). Germline V CDR1 and CDR2: KGHSH, LQKENI. CDR3 length equals 15 residues. V gave up 3 bases and J gave up 6 bases, with 17 bases separating them. DNA for the CDR3: TGTGCCAGCTCACCGCTCGGGGGCAGGGGATCTGAAGCTTTCTTT. It translates to CASSPLGGRGSEAFF.

This chain uses TRBV19 with TRBJ2-1; weak D call: TRBD1 (8 bases). Germline CDR1 is LNHDA and CDR2 is SQIVND (reference sequence). This CDR3 spans 12 amino acids. V lost 4 bases to trimming and J lost 13 bases, with 14 bases between them. The CDR3 loop is CASSSGGQEQFF. Here the CDR3 DNA reads TGTGCCAGTAGTAGCGGGGGACAGGAACAGTTCTTC. Variable domain in full (rest from reference TRBV19 and TRBJ2-1): DGGITQSPKYLFRKEGQNVTLSCEQNLNHDAMYWYRQDPGQGLRLIYYSQIVNDFQKGDIAEGYSVSREKKESFPLTVTSAQKNPTAFYLCASSSGGQEQFFGPGTRLTVL.

Here the CDR3 reads CASSTGAGGYSPLHF. CDR3 coding DNA: TGTGCCAGCAGTACAGGGGCCGGGGGGTATTCACCCCTCCACTTT. The J gene is TRBJ1-6, the V gene TRBV27; the match to TRBD1 covers 7 bases. V shed 5 bases, J shed 8 bases, and the junction held 9 bases outside the gene matches. Germline CDR1 and CDR2: MNHEY and SMNVEV (reference sequence). The CDR3 sequence is 15 residues long.

This clone was seen a handful of times. This chain links TRBV7-2 with TRBJ1-5; D is unresolved. This CDR3 has 12 amino acids. The V and J ends lost 3 bases and 10 bases respectively, with 10 bases between them. CDR1 and CDR2 (germline): SGHTA, FQGNSA. CDR3 region: CASSFPPAPQHF. CDR3 nucleotides: TGTGCCAGCAGCTTTCCCCCAGCCCCCCAGCATTTT.

The chain has TRBV19 and TRBJ1-5; 7 bases are shared with TRBD1. The trim removed 5 bases at V and 5 bases at J, leaving 6 bases unmatched. The CDR3 extends over 14 amino acids. Germline CDR1 LNHDA, CDR2 SQIVND (reference sequence). CDR3 bases: TGTGCCAGTAGTCCTTACAGGGGAGATCAGCCCCAGCATTTT. Encoded protein: CASSPYRGDQPQHF.

This clone was recorded once. The CDR3 is CASSLDSGVTGELFF. As DNA, the CDR3 is TGTGCCAGCAGCTTAGACTCAGGGGTCACCGGGGAGCTGTTTTTT. The rearrangement uses TRBV7-6 and TRBJ2-2; the D gene is possibly TRBD1 (6 bases). This CDR3 is built from 15 residues. The V end was cut by 1 base, the J end by 4 bases, with 10 bases between. Germline assignment: CDR1 SGHVS and CDR2 FNYEAQ.